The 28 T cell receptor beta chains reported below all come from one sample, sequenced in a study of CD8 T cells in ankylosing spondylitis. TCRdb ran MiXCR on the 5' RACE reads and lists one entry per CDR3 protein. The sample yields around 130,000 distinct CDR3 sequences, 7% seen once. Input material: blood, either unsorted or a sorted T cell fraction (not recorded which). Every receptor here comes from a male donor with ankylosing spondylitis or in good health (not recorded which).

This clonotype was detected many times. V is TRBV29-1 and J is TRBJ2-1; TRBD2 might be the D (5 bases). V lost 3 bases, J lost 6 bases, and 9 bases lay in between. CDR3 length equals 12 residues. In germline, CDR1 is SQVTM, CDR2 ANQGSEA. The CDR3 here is CSVDEGSNEQFF. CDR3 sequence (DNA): TGCAGCGTTGATGAGGGAAGCAATGAGCAGTTCTTC.

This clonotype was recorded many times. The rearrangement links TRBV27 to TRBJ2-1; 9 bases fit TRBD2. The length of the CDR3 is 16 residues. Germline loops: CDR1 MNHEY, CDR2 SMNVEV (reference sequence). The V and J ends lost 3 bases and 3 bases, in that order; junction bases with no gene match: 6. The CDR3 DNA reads TGTGCCAGCAGTTTTGACAGCGGGGGGATCTACAATGAGCAGTTCTTC. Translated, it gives CASSFDSGGIYNEQFF.

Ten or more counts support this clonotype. CDR3 protein: CASSPGSRGSGYTF. The CDR3 bases are TGCGCCAGCAGCCCGGGGAGTCGGGGATCCGGCTACACCTTC. This chain joins TRBV5-1 and TRBJ1-2; D gene uncertain. CDR1 SGHRS and CDR2 YFSETQ come from the germline V gene. V was shortened by 4 bases and J by 8 bases, with 18 bases between the two germline ends. The CDR3 spans 14 residues.

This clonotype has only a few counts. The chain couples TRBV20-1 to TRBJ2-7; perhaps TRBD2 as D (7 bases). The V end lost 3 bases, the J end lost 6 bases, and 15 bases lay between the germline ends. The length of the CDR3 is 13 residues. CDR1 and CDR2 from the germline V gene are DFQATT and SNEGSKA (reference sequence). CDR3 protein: CSASPGGQGEQYF. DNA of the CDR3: TGCAGTGCTAGCCCGGGGGGCCAAGGCGAGCAGTACTTC.

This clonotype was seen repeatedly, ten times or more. In nucleotides, the CDR3 is TGTGCCAGCAGCTTAGGCCGCCAGTCCACCTACGAGCAGTACTTC. Translation gives CASSLGRQSTYEQYF. This chain links TRBV7-9 with TRBJ2-7; D is ambiguous. V was trimmed by 1 base and J by 2 bases, leaving 12 bases between them. The CDR3 extends over 15 amino acids. Germline V gene lookup returns CDR1 SEHNR and CDR2 FQNEAQ (reference sequence).

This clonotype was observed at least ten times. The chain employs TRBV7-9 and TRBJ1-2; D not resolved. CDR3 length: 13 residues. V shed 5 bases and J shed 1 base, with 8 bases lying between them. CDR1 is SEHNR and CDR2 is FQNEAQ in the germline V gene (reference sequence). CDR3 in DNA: TGTGCCAGCAGCCTCGACTTTAACTATGGCTACACCTTC. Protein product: CASSLDFNYGYTF.

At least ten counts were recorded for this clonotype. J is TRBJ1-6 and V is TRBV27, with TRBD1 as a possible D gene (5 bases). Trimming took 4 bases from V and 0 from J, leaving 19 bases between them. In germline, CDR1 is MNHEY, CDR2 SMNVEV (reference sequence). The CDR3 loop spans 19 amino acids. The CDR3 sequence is CASSSPFRGGSSYNSPLHF. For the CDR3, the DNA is TGTGCCAGCAGTTCCCCCTTCCGCGGGGGAAGCTCCTATAATTCACCCCTCCACTTT.

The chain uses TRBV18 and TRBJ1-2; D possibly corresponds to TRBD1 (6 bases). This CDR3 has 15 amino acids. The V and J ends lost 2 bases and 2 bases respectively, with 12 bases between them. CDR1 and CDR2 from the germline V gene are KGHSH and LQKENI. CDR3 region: CASSPWRTDNYGYTF. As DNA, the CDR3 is TGTGCCAGCTCACCATGGCGGACAGACAACTATGGCTACACCTTC.

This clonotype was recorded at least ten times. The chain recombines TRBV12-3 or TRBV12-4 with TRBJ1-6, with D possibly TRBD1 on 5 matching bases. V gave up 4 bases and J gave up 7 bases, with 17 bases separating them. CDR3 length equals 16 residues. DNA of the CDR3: TGTGCCAGCAGTTCAGCCGGCGGGACCCGGAATTCACCCCTCCACTTT. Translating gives CASSSAGGTRNSPLHF.

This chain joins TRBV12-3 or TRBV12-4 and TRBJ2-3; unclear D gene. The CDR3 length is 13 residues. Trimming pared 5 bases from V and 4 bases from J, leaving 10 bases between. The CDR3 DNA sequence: TGTGCCAGCAGTCCCTCGGGCGCAGATACGCAGTATTTT. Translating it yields CASSPSGADTQYF.

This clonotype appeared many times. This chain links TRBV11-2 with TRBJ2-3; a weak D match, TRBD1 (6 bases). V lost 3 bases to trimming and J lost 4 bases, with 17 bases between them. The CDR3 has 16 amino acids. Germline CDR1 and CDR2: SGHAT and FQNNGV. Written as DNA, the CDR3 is TGTGCCAGCAGCTTCCCTTTGGGGGCAAGAGCAGATACGCAGTATTTT. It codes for CASSFPLGARADTQYF. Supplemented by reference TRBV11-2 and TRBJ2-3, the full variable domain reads EAGVAQSPRYKIIEKRQSVAFWCNPISGHATLYWYQQILGQGPKLLIQFQNNGVVDDSQLPKDRFSAERLKGVDSTLKIQPAKLEDSAVYLCASSFPLGARADTQYFGPGTRLTVL.

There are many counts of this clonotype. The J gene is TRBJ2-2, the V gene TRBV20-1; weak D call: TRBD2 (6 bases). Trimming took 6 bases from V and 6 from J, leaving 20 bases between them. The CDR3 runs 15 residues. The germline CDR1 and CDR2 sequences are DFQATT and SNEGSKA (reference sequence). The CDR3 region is CSAPSATRVAGELFF. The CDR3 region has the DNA TGCAGTGCACCGTCGGCGACTAGAGTGGCCGGGGAGCTGTTTTTT.

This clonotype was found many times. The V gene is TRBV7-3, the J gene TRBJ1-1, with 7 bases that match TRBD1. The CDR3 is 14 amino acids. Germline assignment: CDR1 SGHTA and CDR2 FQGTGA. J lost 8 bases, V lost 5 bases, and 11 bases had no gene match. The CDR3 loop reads CASSQEGQSAEAFF. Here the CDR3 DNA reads TGTGCCAGCAGCCAAGAGGGACAGTCCGCAGAAGCTTTCTTT.

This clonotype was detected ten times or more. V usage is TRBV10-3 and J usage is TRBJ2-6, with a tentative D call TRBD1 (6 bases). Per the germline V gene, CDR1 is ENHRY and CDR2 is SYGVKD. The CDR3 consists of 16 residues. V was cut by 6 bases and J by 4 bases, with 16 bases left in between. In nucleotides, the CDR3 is TGTGCCATCAGCAAGGAGACAGGCCCCGGGGCCAACGTCCTGACTTTC. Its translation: CAISKETGPGANVLTF.

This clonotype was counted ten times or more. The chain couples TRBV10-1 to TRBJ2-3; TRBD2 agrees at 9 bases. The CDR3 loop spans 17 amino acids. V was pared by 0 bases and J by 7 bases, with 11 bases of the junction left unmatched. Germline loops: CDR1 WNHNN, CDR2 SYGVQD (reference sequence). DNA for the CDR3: TGCGCCAGCAGTGAGTCGGGGCGGCGGGGGGGCTCAAATACGCAGTATTTT. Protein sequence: CASSESGRRGGSNTQYF.

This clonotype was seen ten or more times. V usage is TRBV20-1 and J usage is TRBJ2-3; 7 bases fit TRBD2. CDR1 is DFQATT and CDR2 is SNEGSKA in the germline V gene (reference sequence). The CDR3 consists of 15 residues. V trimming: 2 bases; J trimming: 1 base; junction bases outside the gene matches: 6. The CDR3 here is CSARMGLAGTDTQYF. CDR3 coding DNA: TGCAGTGCTAGAATGGGGCTAGCGGGCACAGATACGCAGTATTTT.

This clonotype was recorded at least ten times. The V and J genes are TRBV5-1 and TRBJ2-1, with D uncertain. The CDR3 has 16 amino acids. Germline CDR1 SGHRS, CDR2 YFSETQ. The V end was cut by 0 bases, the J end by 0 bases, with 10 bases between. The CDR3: CASSLEARSSYNEQFF. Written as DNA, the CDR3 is TGCGCCAGCAGCTTGGAGGCAAGGAGCTCCTACAATGAGCAGTTCTTC.

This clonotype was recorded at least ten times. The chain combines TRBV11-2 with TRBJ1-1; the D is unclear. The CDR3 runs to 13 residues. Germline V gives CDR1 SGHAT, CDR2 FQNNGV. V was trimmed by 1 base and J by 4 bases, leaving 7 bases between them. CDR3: CASSLGEGTEAFF. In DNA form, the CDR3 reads TGTGCCAGCAGCTTAGGGGAGGGCACTGAAGCTTTCTTT.

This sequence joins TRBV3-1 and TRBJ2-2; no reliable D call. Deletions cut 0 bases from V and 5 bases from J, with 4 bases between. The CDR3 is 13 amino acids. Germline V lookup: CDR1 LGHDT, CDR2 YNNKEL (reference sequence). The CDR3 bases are TGTGCCAGCAGCCAAGAGGGTACCGGGGAGCTGTTTTTT. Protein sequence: CASSQEGTGELFF.

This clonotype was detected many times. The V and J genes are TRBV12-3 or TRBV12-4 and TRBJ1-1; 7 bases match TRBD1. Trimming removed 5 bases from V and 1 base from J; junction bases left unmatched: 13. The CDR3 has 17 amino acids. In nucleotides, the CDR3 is TGTGCCAGCAGTCGCCGCCGGGACAGCATACAGAACACTGAAGCTTTCTTT. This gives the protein CASSRRRDSIQNTEAFF.

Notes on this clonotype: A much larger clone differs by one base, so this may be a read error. The DNA for the CDR3 is TGTGCCAGCACCCATGAGGGACTAGCGGGACTCTCCTACAATGAGCAGTTCTTC. Translating it yields CASTHEGLAGLSYNEQFF. J is TRBJ2-1 and V is TRBV3-1; 13 bases map to TRBD2. Losses at the gene ends were 7 bases for V and 0 bases for J; bases not matched to a gene: 9. The V gene's germline CDR1 is LGHDT and CDR2 YNNKEL (reference sequence). The length of the CDR3 is 18 residues.

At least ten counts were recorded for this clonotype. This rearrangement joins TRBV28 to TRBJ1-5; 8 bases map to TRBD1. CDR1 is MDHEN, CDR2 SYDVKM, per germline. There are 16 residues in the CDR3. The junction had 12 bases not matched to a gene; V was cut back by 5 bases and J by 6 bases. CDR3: CASSPQDRGGFQPQHF. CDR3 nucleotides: TGTGCCAGCAGTCCGCAAGACAGGGGAGGGTTTCAGCCCCAGCATTTT.

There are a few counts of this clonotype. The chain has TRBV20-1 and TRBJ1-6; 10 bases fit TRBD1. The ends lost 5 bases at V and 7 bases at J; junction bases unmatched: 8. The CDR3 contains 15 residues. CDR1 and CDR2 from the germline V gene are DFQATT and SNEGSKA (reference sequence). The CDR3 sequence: CSADSGQGNNSPLHF. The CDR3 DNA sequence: TGCAGTGCTGACTCGGGACAGGGGAACAATTCACCCCTCCACTTT.

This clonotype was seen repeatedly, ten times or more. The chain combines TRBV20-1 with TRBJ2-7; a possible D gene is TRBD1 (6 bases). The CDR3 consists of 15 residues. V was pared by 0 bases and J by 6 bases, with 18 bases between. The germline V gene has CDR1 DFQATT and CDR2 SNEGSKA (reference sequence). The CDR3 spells CSARDRSITGREQYF. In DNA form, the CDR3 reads TGCAGTGCTAGAGATCGGTCGATAACAGGGCGCGAGCAGTACTTC.

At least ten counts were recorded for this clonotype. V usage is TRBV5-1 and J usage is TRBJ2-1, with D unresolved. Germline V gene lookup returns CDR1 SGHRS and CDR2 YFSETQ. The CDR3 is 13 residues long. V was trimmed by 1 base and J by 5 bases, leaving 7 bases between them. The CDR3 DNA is TGCGCCAGCAGCTTGTATCACGACAATGAGCAGTTCTTC. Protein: CASSLYHDNEQFF.

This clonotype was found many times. The CDR3 is CSASLPSSGDYEQYF. In DNA, the CDR3 is TGCAGTGCTAGCCTACCCTCTAGCGGGGACTACGAGCAGTACTTC. The rearrangement links TRBV20-1 to TRBJ2-7, with 9 bases that match TRBD2. The CDR3 runs 15 residues. Germline lookup yields CDR1 DFQATT and CDR2 SNEGSKA (reference sequence). V trimming: 3 bases; J trimming: 3 bases; junction bases outside the gene matches: 9.

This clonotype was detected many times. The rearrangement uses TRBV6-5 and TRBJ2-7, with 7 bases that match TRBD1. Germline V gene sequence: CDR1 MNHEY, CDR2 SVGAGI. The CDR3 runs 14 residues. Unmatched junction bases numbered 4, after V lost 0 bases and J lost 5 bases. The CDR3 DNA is TGTGCCAGCAGTTACTCGAGACAGGGCAACGAGCAGTACTTC. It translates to CASSYSRQGNEQYF.

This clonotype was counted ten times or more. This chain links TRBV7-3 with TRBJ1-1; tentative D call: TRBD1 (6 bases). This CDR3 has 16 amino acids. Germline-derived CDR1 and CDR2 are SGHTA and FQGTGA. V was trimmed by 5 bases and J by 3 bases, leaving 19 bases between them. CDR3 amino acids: CASSLTGGQTYTEAFF. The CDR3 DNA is TGTGCCAGCAGCCTCACCGGGGGGCAAACCTACACTGAAGCTTTCTTT.